Presented here are 17 T cell receptor beta chains from one specimen sequenced in a study of T cell responses to AZD1222 COVID-19 vaccine. Method: immunoSEQ multiplex PCR; TCRdb's copy keeps in-frame clones and lacks some. The sample has about 100,000 clones, over 90% seen once; the top ten hold 1.5% to 2%. Sequenced material: peripheral blood, taken on day 0 of AZD1222 vaccination. The source is an adult in good health.

CDR3 DNA: TGTGCCAGCAGTCGCACGGGACCACCTTACAATGAGCAGTTCTTC. As protein: CASSRTGPPYNEQFF. The rearrangement links TRBV27 to TRBJ2-1; D may match TRBD1 or TRBD2 (5 bases each). The CDR3 covers 15 residues. The germline gives CDR1 MNHEY, CDR2 SMNVEV (reference sequence). The V end was cut by 5 bases, the J end by 4 bases, with 15 bases between.

This chain uses TRBV5-6 with TRBJ1-4, with TRBD1 as a possible D gene (5 bases). CDR3 size: 15 residues. V lost 0 bases and J lost 5, with 11 bases in between. CDR1 is SGHDT and CDR2 is YYEEEE in the germline V gene. The CDR3 here is CASSLGRGPNEKLFF. CDR3 DNA sequence: TGTGCCAGCAGCTTGGGCCGGGGCCCGAATGAAAAACTGTTTTTT.

The J gene is TRBJ2-2, the V gene TRBV2; TRBD1 matches 9 bases. This CDR3 is built from 15 residues. The germline V gene encodes CDR1 SNHLY and CDR2 FYNNEI. Trimming at V came to 7 bases and at J to 6 bases, leaving 9 bases not matched to a gene. CDR3 DNA: TGTGCCAGCACCCCGGGACAGGGTCATGCCGGGGAGCTGTTTTTT. Encoded protein: CASTPGQGHAGELFF.

The V and J genes are TRBV28 and TRBJ2-7, with D hard to call. Germline lookup yields CDR1 MDHEN and CDR2 SYDVKM. The CDR3 consists of 13 residues. With 5 bases removed from V and 1 base from J, the gap between germline ends came to 9 bases. The CDR3 nucleotides read TGTGCCAGCAGTCCTTACGGATCCTACGAGCAGTACTTC. Translated, it gives CASSPYGSYEQYF.

This rearrangement joins TRBV11-2 to TRBJ2-1; the match to TRBD2 covers 7 bases. J lost 7 bases, V lost 1 base, and 4 bases had no gene match. The CDR3 runs to 14 residues. Germline V gene sequence: CDR1 SGHAT, CDR2 FQNNGV. CDR3 DNA: TGTGCCAGCAGCTTAGGAGCGGGATTTAATGAGCAGTTCTTC. Its protein product is CASSLGAGFNEQFF.

The rearrangement uses TRBV5-1 and TRBJ2-5, with 12 nucleotides matching TRBD2. CDR1 and CDR2 (germline): SGHRS, YFSETQ. Trimming at V came to 0 bases and at J to 5 bases, leaving 8 bases not matched to a gene. The CDR3 loop spans 17 amino acids. The CDR3: CASSLEFGLAGLETQYF. The DNA for the CDR3 is TGCGCCAGCAGCTTGGAGTTTGGACTAGCGGGGTTGGAGACCCAGTACTTC.

The genes are TRBV7-9 and TRBJ2-7; D possibly uses TRBD1 or TRBD2 (5 bases each). Trimming left V 3 bases short and J 3 bases short, with 24 bases between. The CDR3 has 18 residues. Germline V lookup: CDR1 SEHNR, CDR2 FQNEAQ (reference sequence). CDR3 bases: TGTGCCAGCAGCTTTGCCTTGGACAACTTGGGGACGCGCTACGAGCAGTACTTC. Its translation is CASSFALDNLGTRYEQYF.

This clone was observed a handful of times. V and J are TRBV27 and TRBJ2-7, with D possibly matching TRBD1 (6 bases). The CDR3 has 15 amino acids. V was cut by 0 bases and J by 3 bases, with 12 bases left in between. The germline gives CDR1 MNHEY, CDR2 SMNVEV (reference sequence). In DNA form, the CDR3 reads TGTGCCAGCAGTTTATCCGCAGGGGTCGGCTACGAGCAGTACTTC. This translates into CASSLSAGVGYEQYF.

The CDR3 DNA reads TGCAGCGTTGTGGCCCAGCGGTCCTTCTCCTACGAGCAGTACTTC. Its translation is CSVVAQRSFSYEQYF. This chain joins TRBV29-1 and TRBJ2-7; D perhaps matches TRBD2 (5 bases). CDR3 size: 15 residues. Trimming removed 4 bases at V and 0 bases at J, with 16 bases between. Germline loops: CDR1 SQVTM, CDR2 ANQGSEA.

This clone was observed a few times. J is TRBJ2-7 and V is TRBV5-1; 8 bases are shared with TRBD2. CDR3 length: 17 amino acids. Germline CDR1 and CDR2: SGHRS and YFSETQ. With 0 bases clipped from V and 0 bases from J, the junction kept 8 bases outside the gene matches. The CDR3 here is CASSLGPSGYSSYEQYF. The CDR3 DNA sequence: TGCGCCAGCAGCTTGGGGCCTAGCGGGTATAGCTCCTACGAGCAGTACTTC.

The chain carries TRBV27 and TRBJ2-7; D not certain. Deletions cut 0 bases from V and 4 bases from J, with 7 bases between. Germline V gene lookup returns CDR1 MNHEY and CDR2 SMNVEV (reference sequence). The CDR3 length is 13 residues. Here the CDR3 DNA reads TGTGCCAGCAGTTTATCGCCATCTTACGAGCAGTACTTC. Its protein product is CASSLSPSYEQYF.

CDR3 loop: CASSDSDRGLRNSPLHF. The CDR3 region has the DNA TGTGCCAGCAGTGACTCCGACAGGGGGTTACGTAATTCACCCCTCCACTTT. The genes are TRBV6-4 and TRBJ1-6; 9 bases align to TRBD1. The CDR3 runs 17 residues. The germline V gene has CDR1 MRHNA and CDR2 SNTAGT. V lost 0 bases and J lost 6; bases outside the gene matches: 6.

The chain links TRBV7-2 to TRBJ2-1, with D possibly matching TRBD1 (6 bases). V lost 5 bases, J lost 7 bases, and 12 bases lay in between. CDR3 length: 13 residues. CDR1 is SGHTA and CDR2 is FQGNSA in the germline V gene. The CDR3 loop is CASSAQQGNEQFF. The DNA of the CDR3 is TGTGCCAGCAGCGCGCAACAGGGTAATGAGCAGTTCTTC.

The V call is TRBV9, the J call TRBJ2-1; D is perhaps TRBD2 (5 bases). Germline CDR1 reads SGDLS; CDR2 reads YYNGEE. The CDR3 runs to 15 residues. V lost 2 bases and J 5 bases, leaving 14 bases between the germline ends. CDR3 protein: CASSVYGESNNEQFF. Here the CDR3 DNA reads TGTGCCAGCAGCGTTTACGGGGAGTCGAACAATGAGCAGTTCTTC.

This rearrangement joins TRBV7-9 to TRBJ1-5, with D perhaps matching TRBD1 (5 bases). The germline V and J ends were trimmed by 4 bases and 9 bases, with 13 bases remaining between them. The CDR3 covers 13 residues. Germline V CDR1 and CDR2: SEHNR, FQNEAQ (reference sequence). The CDR3 loop is CASSWGGDAPQHF. The CDR3, as DNA: TGTGCCAGCAGCTGGGGAGGGGACGCGCCCCAGCATTTT.

The V and J genes are TRBV5-1 and TRBJ1-3; a possible D gene is TRBD1 (5 bases). V lost 1 base and J 0 bases, leaving 11 bases between the germline ends. The CDR3 extends over 16 amino acids. CDR1 is SGHRS and CDR2 is YFSETQ in the germline V gene. CDR3 sequence (DNA): TGCGCCAGCAGCTTGAGACCTCAGGGCTCTGGAAACACCATATATTTT. Its translation: CASSLRPQGSGNTIYF.

The gene calls are TRBV7-3 and TRBJ2-1; no clear D. The CDR3 extends over 11 amino acids. Germline CDR1 reads SGHTA; CDR2 reads FQGTGA. Trimming stripped 2 bases from V and 10 bases from J, with 6 bases between. The CDR3 DNA is TGTGCCAGCAGCTTAGGTGGAGAGCAGTTCTTC. Amino acids: CASSLGGEQFF.